This T cell receptor (beta chain) came from a study of T cells in Graves' hyperthyroidism and ophthalmopathy. This clonotype was observed many times. What was amplified from RNA transcripts were TCR beta CDR3 regions. With the HTBI primer set, the TCR CDR3 went through a first round of RT-PCR. From the multiplex PCR reads, TCRdb called clonotypes with MiXCR, one entry per CDR3 protein. The repertoire holds roughly 330,000 distinct CDR3 sequences, with around a sixth as singletons. The CDR3 spans 15 residues. V lost 7 bases and J lost 3, with 18 bases in between. Sequenced sample: blood. This rearrangement joins TRBV12-3 or TRBV12-4 to TRBJ1-1, with D tentatively TRBD1 (6 bases). The clonotype originates from a man aged 30-40 years with Graves' hyperthyroidism. This chain's CDR3 is CASTLSLGGYTEAFF. The CDR3 coding sequence is TGTGCCAGCACCCTTTCGTTGGGGGGCTACACTGAAGCTTTCTTT.